This entry lists 12 T cell receptor beta chains sequenced from one sample in a study of blood T cell repertoires in COVID-19. Data came from immunoSEQ multiplex PCR; TCRdb stores just in-frame clones and leaves some out. The sample holds about 350,000 clones, less than 90% seen once. The sample was PBMCs or T cells enriched from blood (not recorded which). The receptors stem from a woman younger than 45 who had recovered from COVID-19.

The chain employs TRBV5-1 and TRBJ2-2; D call uncertain. V was trimmed by 4 bases and J by 0 bases, leaving 13 bases between them. Germline V lookup: CDR1 SGHRS, CDR2 YFSETQ. The CDR3 extends over 16 amino acids. The CDR3 nucleotides read TGCGCCAGCAGCCCAATGACATCTTCGAACACCGGGGAGCTGTTTTTT. It yields the protein CASSPMTSSNTGELFF.

The CDR3 coding sequence is TGTGCCAGCAGCAGTCCGGGACTAGCGGGCACAGATACGCAGTATTTT. Its translation is CASSSPGLAGTDTQYF. The chain carries TRBV7-9 and TRBJ2-3; 11 nucleotides align to TRBD2. The CDR3 is 16 amino acids. Germline trimming cut 5 bases from V and 1 base from J; bases unmatched to any gene: 5. Germline values: CDR1 SEHNR, CDR2 FQNEAQ (reference sequence).

The genes are TRBV5-6 and TRBJ1-1; possible D gene TRBD1, 5 bases. The CDR3 sequence is 16 residues long. CDR1 and CDR2 from the germline V gene are SGHDT and YYEEEE. V was clipped by 0 bases and J by 0 bases, with 12 bases between them. The CDR3 DNA sequence: TGTGCCAGCAGCTTGGCCGGGACTTCCATGAACACTGAAGCTTTCTTT. Translated, it gives CASSLAGTSMNTEAFF.

The V and J genes are TRBV27 and TRBJ2-2; possibly TRBD1 for D (6 bases). The V end lost 7 bases, the J end lost 6 bases, and 12 bases lay between the germline ends. The CDR3 spans 13 residues. The germline CDR1 and CDR2 sequences are MNHEY and SMNVEV (reference sequence). The CDR3 DNA reads TGTGCCAGCACCCAAGGGGGATCCGGGGAGCTGTTTTTT. Its protein is CASTQGGSGELFF.

The sample holds a few counts of this clone. The CDR3 sequence is CATSTGLAFPDTQYF. The DNA for the CDR3 is TGTGCCACCAGCACCGGACTAGCGTTTCCAGATACGCAGTATTTT. The chain uses TRBV15 and TRBJ2-3; the match to TRBD2 covers 9 bases. CDR1 and CDR2 from the germline V gene are LNHNV and YYDKDF (reference sequence). Unmatched junction bases numbered 6, after V lost 4 bases and J lost 4 bases. The CDR3 is 15 amino acids.

A few counts support this clone. The chain employs TRBV18 and TRBJ1-3; D is unclear. There are 14 residues in the CDR3. CDR1 and CDR2 (germline): KGHSH, LQKENI. Between the trimmed V and J ends, which lost 7 bases and 5 bases, there was a span of 15 bases. CDR3 amino acids: CASLPSDGRNTIYF. CDR3 nucleotides: TGTGCCAGCTTACCTTCAGACGGGAGAAACACCATATATTTT.

CDR3 loop: CASSAGGATNEKLFF. The CDR3 DNA is TGTGCCAGCAGCGCGGGGGGCGCAACTAATGAAAAACTGTTTTTT. This chain links TRBV9 with TRBJ1-4, with a possible D match to TRBD1 (6 bases). With 3 bases removed from V and 0 bases from J, the gap between germline ends came to 9 bases. Germline CDR1 SGDLS, CDR2 YYNGEE. CDR3 length: 15 amino acids.

The rearrangement joins TRBV7-2 to TRBJ2-1; the match to TRBD2 covers 11 bases. Trimming at V came to 5 bases and at J to 6 bases, leaving 12 bases not matched to a gene. CDR3 size: 17 residues. Per the germline V gene, CDR1 is SGHTA and CDR2 is FQGNSA. The CDR3 DNA sequence: TGTGCCAGCAGCCGTCGGGTAGCGGGGGGGTCTCCCAATGAGCAGTTCTTC. Encoded protein: CASSRRVAGGSPNEQFF. Combining the CDR3 with reference TRBV7-2 and TRBJ2-1 gives the whole variable domain GAGVSQSPSNKVTEKGKDVELRCDPISGHTALYWYRQSLGQGLEFLIYFQGNSAPDKSGLPSDRFSAERTGGSVSTLTIQRTQQEDSAVYLCASSRRVAGGSPNEQFFGPGTRLTVL.

This clone was seen just once. V gene TRBV27 combines with J gene TRBJ2-4, with 9 positions matching TRBD1. J was trimmed by 7 bases and V by 2 bases; bases with no gene match: 3. Germline V gene sequence: CDR1 MNHEY, CDR2 SMNVEV (reference sequence). The CDR3 extends over 14 amino acids. Here the CDR3 DNA reads TGTGCCAGCAGTTTAGGTGGACAGGGGAACATTCAGTACTTC. As protein: CASSLGGQGNIQYF.

The V and J genes are TRBV5-5 and TRBJ1-6, with TRBD1 as a possible D gene (6 bases). In germline, CDR1 is SGHKS, CDR2 YYEKEE (reference sequence). Trimming stripped 3 bases from V and 9 bases from J, with 13 bases between. The CDR3 loop spans 14 amino acids. The CDR3 loop is CASSSLTGGSPLHF. CDR3 sequence (DNA): TGTGCCAGCAGCTCCCTGACAGGAGGTTCACCCCTCCACTTT.

The chain carries TRBV18 and TRBJ2-1, with 11 bases identical to TRBD2. With V trimmed by 3 bases and J by 8 bases, 9 bases remained unmatched. This CDR3 is 16 amino acids long. The germline V gene encodes CDR1 KGHSH and CDR2 LQKENI. The DNA for the CDR3 is TGTGCCAGCTCACCTTCTAGCGGGAGGCCTGGGGATGAGCAGTTCTTC. This encodes CASSPSSGRPGDEQFF.

CDR3 in DNA: TGTGCCAGCAGTTTATTTCGAGCGGGAGGGGATACGCAGTATTTT. As protein: CASSLFRAGGDTQYF. The chain couples TRBV27 to TRBJ2-3; 10 bases are shared with TRBD2. V lost 1 base to trimming and J lost 6 bases; unmatched junction nucleotides: 4. Germline-derived CDR1 and CDR2 are MNHEY and SMNVEV (reference sequence). The CDR3 extends over 15 amino acids.